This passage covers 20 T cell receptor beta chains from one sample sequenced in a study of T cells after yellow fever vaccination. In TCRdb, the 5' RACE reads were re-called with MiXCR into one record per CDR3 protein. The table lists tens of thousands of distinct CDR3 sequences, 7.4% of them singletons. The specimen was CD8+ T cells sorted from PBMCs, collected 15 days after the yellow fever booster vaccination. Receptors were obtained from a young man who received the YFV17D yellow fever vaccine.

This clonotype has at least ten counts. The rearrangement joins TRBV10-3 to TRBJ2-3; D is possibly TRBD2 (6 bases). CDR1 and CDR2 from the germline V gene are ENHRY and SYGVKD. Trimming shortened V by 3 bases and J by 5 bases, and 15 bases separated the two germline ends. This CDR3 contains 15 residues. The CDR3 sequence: CAISDPSVLEDTQYF. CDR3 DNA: TGTGCCATCAGTGACCCTAGCGTCTTGGAAGATACGCAGTATTTT.

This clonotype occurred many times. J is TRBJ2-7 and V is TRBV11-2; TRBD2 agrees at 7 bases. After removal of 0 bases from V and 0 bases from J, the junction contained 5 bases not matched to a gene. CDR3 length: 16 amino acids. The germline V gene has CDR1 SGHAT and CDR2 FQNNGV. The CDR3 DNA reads TGTGCCAGCAGCTTAGATGGGGAGGGGAGCTCCTACGAGCAGTACTTC. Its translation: CASSLDGEGSSYEQYF.

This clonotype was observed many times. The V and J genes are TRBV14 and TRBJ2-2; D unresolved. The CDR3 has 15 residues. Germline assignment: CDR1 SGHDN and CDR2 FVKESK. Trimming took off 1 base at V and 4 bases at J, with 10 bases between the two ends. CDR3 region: CASSQVVQPTGELFF. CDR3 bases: TGTGCCAGCAGCCAAGTCGTTCAGCCCACCGGGGAGCTGTTTTTT.

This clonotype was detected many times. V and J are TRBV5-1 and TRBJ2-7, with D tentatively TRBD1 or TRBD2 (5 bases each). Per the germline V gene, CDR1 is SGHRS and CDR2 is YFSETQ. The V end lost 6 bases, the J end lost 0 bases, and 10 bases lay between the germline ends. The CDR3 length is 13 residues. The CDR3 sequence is CASTAGTSYEQYF. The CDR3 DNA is TGCGCCAGCACCGCCGGGACCTCCTACGAGCAGTACTTC.

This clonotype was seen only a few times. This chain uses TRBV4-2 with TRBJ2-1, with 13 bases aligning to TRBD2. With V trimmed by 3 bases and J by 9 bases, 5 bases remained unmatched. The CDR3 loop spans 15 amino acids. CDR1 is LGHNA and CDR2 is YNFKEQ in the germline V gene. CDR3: CASSHGLAGDGEQFF. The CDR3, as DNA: TGTGCCAGCAGCCACGGACTAGCGGGGGACGGTGAGCAGTTCTTC.

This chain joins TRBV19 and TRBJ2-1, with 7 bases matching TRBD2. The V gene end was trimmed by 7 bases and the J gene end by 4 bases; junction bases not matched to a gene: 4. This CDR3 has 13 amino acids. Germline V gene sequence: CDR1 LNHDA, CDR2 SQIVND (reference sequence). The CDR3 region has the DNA TGTGCCAGTAATGGAGCGGGATACAATGAGCAGTTCTTC. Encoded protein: CASNGAGYNEQFF.

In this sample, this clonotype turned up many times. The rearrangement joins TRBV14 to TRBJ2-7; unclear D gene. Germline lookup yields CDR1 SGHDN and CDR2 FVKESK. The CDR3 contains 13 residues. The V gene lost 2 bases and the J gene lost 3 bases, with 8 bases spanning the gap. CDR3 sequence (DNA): TGTGCCAGCAGCCAATGGAACGACTACGAGCAGTACTTC. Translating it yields CASSQWNDYEQYF.

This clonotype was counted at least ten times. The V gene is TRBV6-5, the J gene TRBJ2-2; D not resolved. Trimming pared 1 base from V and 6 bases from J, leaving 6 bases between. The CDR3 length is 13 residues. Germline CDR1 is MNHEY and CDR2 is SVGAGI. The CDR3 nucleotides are TGTGCCAGCAGTTACTTAGGGTCCGGGGAGCTGTTTTTT. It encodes CASSYLGSGELFF.

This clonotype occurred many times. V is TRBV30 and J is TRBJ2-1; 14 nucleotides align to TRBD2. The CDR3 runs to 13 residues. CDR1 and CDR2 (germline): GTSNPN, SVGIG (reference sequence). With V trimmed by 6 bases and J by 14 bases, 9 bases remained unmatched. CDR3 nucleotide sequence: TGTGCCTGTCCCGGGACTAGCGGGAGACCGGAGTTCTTC. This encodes CACPGTSGRPEFF.

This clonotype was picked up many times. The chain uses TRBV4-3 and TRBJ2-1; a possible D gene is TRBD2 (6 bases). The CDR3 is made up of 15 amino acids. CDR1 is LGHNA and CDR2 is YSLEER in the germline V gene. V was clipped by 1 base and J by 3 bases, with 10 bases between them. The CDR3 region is CASSQGEAGYNEQFF. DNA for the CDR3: TGCGCCAGCAGCCAAGGGGAAGCGGGCTACAATGAGCAGTTCTTC.

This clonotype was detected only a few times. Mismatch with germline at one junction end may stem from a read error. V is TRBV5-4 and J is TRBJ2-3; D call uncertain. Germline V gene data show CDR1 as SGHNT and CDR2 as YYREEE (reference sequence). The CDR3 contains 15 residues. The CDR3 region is CASRLVETVTDTQYF. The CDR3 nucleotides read TGTGCCAGCAGATTGGTGGAAACCGTCACAGATACGCAGTATTTT.

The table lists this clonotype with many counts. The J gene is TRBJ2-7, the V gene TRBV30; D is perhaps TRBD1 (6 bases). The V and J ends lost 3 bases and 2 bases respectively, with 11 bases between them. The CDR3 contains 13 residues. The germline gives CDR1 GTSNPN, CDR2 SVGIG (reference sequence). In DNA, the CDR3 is TGTGCCTGGAGAAGGGGGATTACCTACGAGCAGTACTTC. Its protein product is CAWRRGITYEQYF.

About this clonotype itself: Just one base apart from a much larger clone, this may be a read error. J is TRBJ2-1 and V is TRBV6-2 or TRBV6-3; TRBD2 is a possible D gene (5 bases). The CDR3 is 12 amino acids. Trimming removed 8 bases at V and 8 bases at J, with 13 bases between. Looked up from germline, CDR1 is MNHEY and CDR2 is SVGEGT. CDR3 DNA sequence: TGTGCCAGCGCCGGGGAGACGGATGAGCAGTTCTTC. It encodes CASAGETDEQFF.

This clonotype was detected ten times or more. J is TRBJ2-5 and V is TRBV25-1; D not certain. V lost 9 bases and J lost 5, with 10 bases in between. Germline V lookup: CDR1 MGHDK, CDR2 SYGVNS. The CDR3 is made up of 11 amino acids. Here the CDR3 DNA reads TGTGCCAGTCCCCGGGTGGAGACCCAGTACTTC. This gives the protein CASPRVETQYF. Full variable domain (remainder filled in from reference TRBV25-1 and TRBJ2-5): EADIYQTPRYLVIGTGKKITLECSQTMGHDKMYWYQQDPGMELHLIHYSYGVNSTEKGDLSSESTVSRIRTEHFPLTLESARPSHTSQYLCASPRVETQYFGPGTRLLVL.

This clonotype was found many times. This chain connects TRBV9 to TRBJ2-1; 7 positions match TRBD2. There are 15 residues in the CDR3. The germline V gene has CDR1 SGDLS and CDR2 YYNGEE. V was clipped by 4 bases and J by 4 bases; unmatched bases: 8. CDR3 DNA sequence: TGTGCCAGCAGCTCTACAGGACTAGGGTACAATGAGCAGTTCTTC. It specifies CASSSTGLGYNEQFF. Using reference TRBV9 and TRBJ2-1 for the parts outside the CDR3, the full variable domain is DSGVTQTPKHLITATGQRVTLRCSPRSGDLSVYWYQQSLDQGLQFLIQYYNGEERAKGNILERFSAQQFPDLHSELNLSSLELGDSALYFCASSSTGLGYNEQFFGPGTRLTVL.

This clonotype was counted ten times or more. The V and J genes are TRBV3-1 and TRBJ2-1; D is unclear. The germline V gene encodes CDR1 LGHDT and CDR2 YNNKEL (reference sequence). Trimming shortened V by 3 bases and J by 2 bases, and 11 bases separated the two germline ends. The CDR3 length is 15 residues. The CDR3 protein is CASSQSENPYNEQFF. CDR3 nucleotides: TGTGCCAGCAGCCAGTCAGAGAACCCCTACAATGAGCAGTTCTTC.

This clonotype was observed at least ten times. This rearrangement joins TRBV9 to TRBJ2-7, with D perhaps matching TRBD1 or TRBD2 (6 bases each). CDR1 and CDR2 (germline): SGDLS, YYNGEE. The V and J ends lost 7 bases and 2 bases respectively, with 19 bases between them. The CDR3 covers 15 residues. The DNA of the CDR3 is TGTGCCAGCGGCCCAGGAGGGGGTACGACCTACGAGCAGTACTTC. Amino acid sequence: CASGPGGGTTYEQYF. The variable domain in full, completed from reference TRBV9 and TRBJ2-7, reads DSGVTQTPKHLITATGQRVTLRCSPRSGDLSVYWYQQSLDQGLQFLIQYYNGEERAKGNILERFSAQQFPDLHSELNLSSLELGDSALYFCASGPGGGTTYEQYFGPGTRLTVT.

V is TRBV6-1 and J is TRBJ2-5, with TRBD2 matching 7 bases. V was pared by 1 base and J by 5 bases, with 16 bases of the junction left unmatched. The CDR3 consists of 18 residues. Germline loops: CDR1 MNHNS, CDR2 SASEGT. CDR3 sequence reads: CASSEEGRVGGFYETQYF. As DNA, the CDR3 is TGTGCCAGCAGTGAAGAGGGTAGGGTGGGAGGGTTCTATGAGACCCAGTACTTC.

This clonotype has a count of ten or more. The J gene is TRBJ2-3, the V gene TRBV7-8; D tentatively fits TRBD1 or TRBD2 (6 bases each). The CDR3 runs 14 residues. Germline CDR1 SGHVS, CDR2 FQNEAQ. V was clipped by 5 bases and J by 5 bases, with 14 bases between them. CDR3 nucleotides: TGTGCCAGCAGCCGAGGGGGGCATGGAGATACGCAGTATTTT. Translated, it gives CASSRGGHGDTQYF.

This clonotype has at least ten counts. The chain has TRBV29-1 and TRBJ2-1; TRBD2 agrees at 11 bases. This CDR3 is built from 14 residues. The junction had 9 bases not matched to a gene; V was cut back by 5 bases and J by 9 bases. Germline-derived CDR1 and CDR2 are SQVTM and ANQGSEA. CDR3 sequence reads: CSVFSGRGDGEQFF. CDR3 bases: TGCAGCGTTTTTAGCGGGAGGGGGGATGGTGAGCAGTTCTTC.